Shown below are 23 T cell receptor beta chains from a single sample sequenced in a study of graft-versus-host responses after intestinal transplantation. The method was immunoSEQ multiplex PCR; TCRdb's version includes in-frame clones alone and lacks a portion of them. The sample has some 9,600 clones, around 30% seen once. Responders labeled with CFSE (200,000) were plated with 200,000 irradiated, violet-dye-labeled stimulators. This specimen was alloreactive CD8+ T cells from a mixed lymphocyte reaction culture, taken before intestinal transplant. Subset in this sample: CFSE-low proliferating T cells sorted from roughly six-day pre-transplant mixed lymphocyte reaction (GvH or HvG direction). Receptors were obtained from a human patient who received an intestinal transplant.

The DNA of the CDR3 is TGTGCCAGCAGTTACTCCCTGCTAGCGGGAGAGACCCAGTACTTC. It encodes CASSYSLLAGETQYF. This chain uses TRBV6-6 with TRBJ2-5; 8 positions agree with TRBD2. The CDR3 is 15 residues long. Germline assignment: CDR1 MNHNY and CDR2 SVGAGI (reference sequence). The V and J ends lost 0 bases and 4 bases, in that order; junction bases with no gene match: 4.

This clone is a singleton in its sample. This rearrangement joins TRBV29-1 to TRBJ2-1, with no clear D. Trimming removed 4 bases at V and 7 bases at J, with 5 bases between. This CDR3 contains 10 residues. Germline V lookup: CDR1 SQVTM, CDR2 ANQGSEA. In DNA, the CDR3 is TGCAGCGTTGTAGCAAATGAGCAGTTCTTC. It specifies CSVVANEQFF.

There are a few counts of this clone. V and J are TRBV7-9 and TRBJ2-3; 7 bases align to TRBD2. Germline CDR1 and CDR2: SEHNR and FQNEAQ (reference sequence). Trimming at V came to 3 bases and at J to 3 bases, leaving 6 bases not matched to a gene. The CDR3 covers 15 residues. This CDR3 reads CASSLVMGGTDTQYF. The CDR3 DNA reads as TGTGCCAGCAGCTTGGTTATGGGGGGGACAGATACGCAGTATTTT.

This clone was observed a handful of times. The chain combines TRBV6-6 with TRBJ2-1, with D perhaps TRBD2 (6 bases). The V gene's germline CDR1 is MNHNY and CDR2 SVGAGI (reference sequence). The CDR3 is made up of 16 amino acids. Trimming cost V 5 bases and J 0 bases, with 14 bases left between them. This CDR3 is CASSPIAESSYNEQFF. The DNA for the CDR3 is TGTGCCAGCAGTCCGATAGCGGAAAGCTCCTACAATGAGCAGTTCTTC.

This clone has a handful of counts. The chain uses TRBV5-1 and TRBJ2-7; TRBD1 is a possible D gene (6 bases). The V end was cut by 6 bases, the J end by 4 bases, with 20 bases between. The CDR3 consists of 15 residues. The germline gives CDR1 SGHRS, CDR2 YFSETQ. The CDR3 coding sequence is TGCGCCAGCACGGATCTTTTTGGACAGAATTACGAGCAGTACTTC. This codes for CASTDLFGQNYEQYF. Full variable domain (missing parts from reference TRBV5-1 and TRBJ2-7): KAGVTQTPRYLIKTRGQQVTLSCSPISGHRSVSWYQQTPGQGLQFLFEYFSETQRNKGNFPGRFSGRQFSNSRSEMNVSTLELGDSALYLCASTDLFGQNYEQYFGPGTRLTVT.

The rearrangement joins TRBV27 to TRBJ2-2, with TRBD2 as a possible D gene (6 bases). The CDR3 is made up of 14 amino acids. The V end was cut by 10 bases, the J end by 7 bases, with 19 bases between. Germline V gene data show CDR1 as MNHEY and CDR2 as SMNVEV (reference sequence). CDR3 nucleotide sequence: TGTGCCACCATGGGGGGTGGGGAAGGCGGGGAGCTGTTTTTT. Amino acid sequence: CATMGGGEGGELFF.

This clone was detected once. The chain combines TRBV27 with TRBJ2-5; D might be TRBD2 (6 bases). The CDR3 extends over 14 amino acids. Germline-derived CDR1 and CDR2 are MNHEY and SMNVEV (reference sequence). The ends were cut back, 4 bases at V and 9 bases at J, with 18 bases in the middle. CDR3 sequence: CASSSGSRPGAQYF. CDR3 sequence (DNA): TGTGCCAGCAGTTCGGGTAGTAGGCCGGGGGCCCAGTACTTC.

This clone was seen a few times. The gene calls are TRBV19 and TRBJ1-2; TRBD1 aligns across 9 bases. The germline gives CDR1 LNHDA, CDR2 SQIVND (reference sequence). V trimming: 5 bases; J trimming: 6 bases; junction bases outside the gene matches: 16. There are 17 residues in the CDR3. The CDR3 loop is CASSSGTGIPVTNGYTF. CDR3 bases: TGTGCCAGTAGTTCCGGGACAGGGATCCCCGTAACTAATGGCTACACCTTC. Drawing the rest from reference TRBV19 and TRBJ1-2, the complete variable domain is DGGITQSPKYLFRKEGQNVTLSCEQNLNHDAMYWYRQDPGQGLRLIYYSQIVNDFQKGDIAEGYSVSREKKESFPLTVTSAQKNPTAFYLCASSSGTGIPVTNGYTFGSGTRLTVV.

V gene TRBV5-1 combines with J gene TRBJ1-1; D perhaps matches TRBD1 (6 bases). The V and J ends lost 0 bases and 5 bases respectively, with 11 bases between them. CDR3 size: 14 residues. Germline V lookup: CDR1 SGHRS, CDR2 YFSETQ. Here the CDR3 DNA reads TGCGCCAGCAGCTTGGGAGGGGGGGGGACTGAAGCTTTCTTT. Translating gives CASSLGGGGTEAFF.

The chain carries TRBV13 and TRBJ2-3, with 13 bases that match TRBD2. The CDR3 totals 16 residues. V was clipped by 5 bases and J by 6 bases; unmatched bases: 8. CDR1 and CDR2 (germline): PRHDT, FYEKMQ (reference sequence). DNA for the CDR3: TGTGCCAGCAGCGTCGGACTAGCGGGGGCCCACGATACGCAGTATTTT. Translating it yields CASSVGLAGAHDTQYF.

This clone counts as medium-sized. This chain connects TRBV4-1 to TRBJ2-7, with TRBD2 as a possible D gene (7 bases). Trimming took 3 bases from V and 1 from J, leaving 16 bases between them. The CDR3 has 16 residues. Germline CDR1 reads MGHRA; CDR2 reads YSYEKL. The CDR3 DNA reads as TGCGCCAGCAGCCAGGAGGGGGGGTGGCCATCCTACGAGCAGTACTTC. It is translated as CASSQEGGWPSYEQYF.

This clone was detected a few times. The chain joins TRBV27 to TRBJ2-7; D gene ambiguous. The CDR3 contains 13 residues. Germline V gives CDR1 MNHEY, CDR2 SMNVEV (reference sequence). Trimming removed 5 bases at V and 0 bases at J, with 8 bases between. CDR3 loop: CASSMSDSYEQYF. Here the CDR3 DNA reads TGTGCCAGCAGTATGTCAGACTCCTACGAGCAGTACTTC.

J is TRBJ2-7 and V is TRBV7-8; TRBD2 matches 10 bases. J was trimmed by 3 bases and V by 5 bases; bases with no gene match: 4. The CDR3 extends over 14 amino acids. CDR1 SGHVS and CDR2 FQNEAQ come from the germline V gene. The CDR3 bases are TGTGCCAGCAGCCTCTGGACTAGCGGCTACGAGCAGTACTTC. This codes for CASSLWTSGYEQYF.

The J gene is TRBJ2-1, the V gene TRBV11-2; 12 bases match TRBD2. The germline V gene encodes CDR1 SGHAT and CDR2 FQNNGV. V was clipped by 3 bases and J by 10 bases; unmatched bases: 13. This CDR3 has 17 amino acids. CDR3 in amino acids: CASSFDRLAGAAGEQFF. The CDR3 DNA reads as TGTGCCAGCAGCTTTGACCGACTAGCGGGGGCCGCAGGGGAGCAGTTCTTC.

This sequence joins TRBV5-1 and TRBJ1-2; D is unresolved. Germline V gives CDR1 SGHRS, CDR2 YFSETQ. V lost 0 bases and J 5 bases, leaving 11 bases between the germline ends. This CDR3 comprises 14 residues. The CDR3 sequence: CASSLVTANYGYTF. The CDR3 bases are TGCGCCAGCAGCTTGGTAACTGCCAATTATGGCTACACCTTC.

By share of the sample, this clone is medium-sized (0.01 to 0.1%). CDR3 sequence: CASSHGTVDYEQYF. In DNA, the CDR3 is TGTGCCAGCAGCCACGGGACAGTCGACTACGAGCAGTACTTC. The chain carries TRBV13 and TRBJ2-7, with 7 positions matching TRBD1. The V segment lost 5 bases and the J segment 3 bases; nucleotides outside the gene matches: 7. The CDR3 is made up of 14 amino acids. Germline CDR1 reads PRHDT; CDR2 reads FYEKMQ (reference sequence).

In its sample, this clone is medium-sized. V usage is TRBV6-5 and J usage is TRBJ1-1; D is unresolved. V was clipped by 2 bases and J by 4 bases, with 8 bases between them. The CDR3 is made up of 13 amino acids. Germline V gene sequence: CDR1 MNHEY, CDR2 SVGAGI. CDR3 sequence reads: CASSYGSGTEAFF. The CDR3 nucleotides read TGTGCCAGCAGTTACGGGTCGGGCACTGAAGCTTTCTTT.

The J gene is TRBJ2-1, the V gene TRBV5-6; 7 nucleotides match TRBD2. V shed 0 bases and J 6 bases; nucleotides not matched to a gene: 0. The CDR3 extends over 13 amino acids. Germline CDR1 SGHDT, CDR2 YYEEEE. The CDR3 region is CASSLAGGNEQFF. CDR3 bases: TGTGCCAGCAGCTTGGCGGGGGGCAATGAGCAGTTCTTC.

This clone is labeled as medium-sized. The chain combines TRBV7-3 with TRBJ1-5; no definite D call. The germline CDR1 and CDR2 sequences are SGHTA and FQGTGA. V was shortened by 5 bases and J by 8 bases, with 13 bases between the two germline ends. This CDR3 has 13 amino acids. CDR3 sequence: CASSTIGGEPQHF. CDR3 DNA: TGTGCCAGCAGCACAATAGGCGGGGAGCCCCAGCATTTT.

A few counts support this clone. The rearrangement links TRBV12-1 to TRBJ2-3; TRBD2 was called by the table and not checked on the DNA. TRBV12-1 is tagged as a pseudogene. CDR3 size: 18 residues. The CDR3: CASSLRRGGGAFTDTQYF. The CDR3 coding sequence is TGTGCCAGCAGCTTACGCCGAGGGGGGGGCGCCTTCACAGATACGCAGTATTTT.

The table lists this clone with a few counts. The V gene is TRBV27, the J gene TRBJ2-1, with D possibly TRBD2 on 7 matching bases. Per germline, CDR1 MNHEY and CDR2 SMNVEV (reference sequence). There are 15 residues in the CDR3. V was clipped by 6 bases and J by 7 bases, with 19 bases between them. The CDR3: CASRIVRGAGNEQFF. Written as DNA, the CDR3 is TGTGCCAGCAGAATAGTACGGGGGGCGGGGAATGAGCAGTTCTTC.

This clone has a handful of counts. The same CDR3 can be traced to other DNA sequences in this sample. CDR3 loop: CASSHGTSDTGELFF. CDR3 nucleotides: TGTGCCAGCAGTCACGGGACTAGTGACACCGGGGAGCTGTTTTTT. The chain carries TRBV6-5 and TRBJ2-2, with 8 nucleotides matching TRBD2. Germline V gives CDR1 MNHEY, CDR2 SVGAGI. The ends lost 5 bases at V and 3 bases at J; junction bases unmatched: 5. This CDR3 is built from 15 residues.

In its sample, this clone was seen a few times. The chain combines TRBV9 with TRBJ1-2; D is perhaps TRBD1 (5 bases). Germline-derived CDR1 and CDR2 are SGDLS and YYNGEE. The germline V and J ends were trimmed by 6 bases and 4 bases, with 13 bases remaining between them. The length of the CDR3 is 13 residues. CDR3 sequence: CASTPWGSYGYTF. CDR3 sequence (DNA): TGTGCCAGCACCCCCTGGGGCAGCTATGGCTACACCTTC.